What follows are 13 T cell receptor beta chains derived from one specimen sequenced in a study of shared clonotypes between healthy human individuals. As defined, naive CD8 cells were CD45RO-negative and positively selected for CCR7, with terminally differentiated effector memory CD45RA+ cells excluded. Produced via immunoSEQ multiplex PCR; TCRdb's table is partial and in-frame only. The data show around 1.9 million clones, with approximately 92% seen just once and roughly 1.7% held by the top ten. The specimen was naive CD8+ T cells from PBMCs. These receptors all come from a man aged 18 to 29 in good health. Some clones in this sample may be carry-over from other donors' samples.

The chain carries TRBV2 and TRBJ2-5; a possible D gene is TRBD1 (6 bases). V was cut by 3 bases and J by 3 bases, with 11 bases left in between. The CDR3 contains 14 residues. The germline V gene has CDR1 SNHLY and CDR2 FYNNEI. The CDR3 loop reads CASSDFRGEETQYF. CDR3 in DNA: TGTGCCAGCAGTGACTTCAGGGGCGAAGAGACCCAGTACTTC.

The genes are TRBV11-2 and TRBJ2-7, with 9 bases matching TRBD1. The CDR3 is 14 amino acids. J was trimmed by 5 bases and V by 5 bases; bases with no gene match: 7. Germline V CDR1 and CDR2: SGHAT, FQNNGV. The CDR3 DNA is TGTGCCAGCAGCGAAGGACAGGGGCCCCACGAGCAGTACTTC. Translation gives CASSEGQGPHEQYF.

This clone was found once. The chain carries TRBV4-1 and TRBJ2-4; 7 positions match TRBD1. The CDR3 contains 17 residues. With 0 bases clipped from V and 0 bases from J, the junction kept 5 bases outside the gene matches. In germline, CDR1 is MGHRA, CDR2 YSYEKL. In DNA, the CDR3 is TGCGCCAGCAGCCAAGATGGGACAGAACTAGCCAAAAACATTCAGTACTTC. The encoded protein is CASSQDGTELAKNIQYF.

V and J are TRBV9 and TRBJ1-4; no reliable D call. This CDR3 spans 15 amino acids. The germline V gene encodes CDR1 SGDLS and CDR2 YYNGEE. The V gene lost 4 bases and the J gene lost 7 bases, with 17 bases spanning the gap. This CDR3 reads CASSPHPVSPEKLFF. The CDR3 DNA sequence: TGTGCCAGCAGCCCGCACCCAGTTTCTCCTGAAAAACTGTTTTTT.

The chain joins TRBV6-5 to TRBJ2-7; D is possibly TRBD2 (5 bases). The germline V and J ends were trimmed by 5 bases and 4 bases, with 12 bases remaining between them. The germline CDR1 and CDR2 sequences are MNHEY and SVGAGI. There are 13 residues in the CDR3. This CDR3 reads CASSHRLAYEQYF. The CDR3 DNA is TGTGCCAGCAGTCATCGCCTAGCTTACGAGCAGTACTTC.

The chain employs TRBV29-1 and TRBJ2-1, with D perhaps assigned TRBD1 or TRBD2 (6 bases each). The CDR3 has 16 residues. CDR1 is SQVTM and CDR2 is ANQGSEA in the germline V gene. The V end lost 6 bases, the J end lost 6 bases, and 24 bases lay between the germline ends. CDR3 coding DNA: TGCAGCGTCCTCCCTTTTTATACAAAGGGGGGCAATGAGCAGTTCTTC. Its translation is CSVLPFYTKGGNEQFF.

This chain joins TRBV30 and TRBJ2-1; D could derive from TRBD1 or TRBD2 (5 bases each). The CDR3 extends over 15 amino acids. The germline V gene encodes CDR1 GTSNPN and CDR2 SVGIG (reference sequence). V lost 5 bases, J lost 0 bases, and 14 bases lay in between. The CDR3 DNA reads TGTGCCTGGGACCGGGGCACTAGCTCCTACAATGAGCAGTTCTTC. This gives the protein CAWDRGTSSYNEQFF.

For the CDR3, the DNA is TGTGCCAGCAGTTACGGACTAGCGGGTAGCAATGAGCAGTTCTTC. This sequence encodes CASSYGLAGSNEQFF. The chain is built from TRBV6-5 and TRBJ2-1, with 11 bases fitting TRBD2. The junction had 3 bases not matched to a gene; V was cut back by 2 bases and J by 6 bases. Looked up from germline, CDR1 is MNHEY and CDR2 is SVGAGI. The CDR3 extends over 15 amino acids.

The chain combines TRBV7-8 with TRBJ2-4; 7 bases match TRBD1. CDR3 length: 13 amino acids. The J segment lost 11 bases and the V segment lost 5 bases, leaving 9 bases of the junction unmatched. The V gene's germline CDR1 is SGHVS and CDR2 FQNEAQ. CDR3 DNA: TGTGCCAGCAGCGGATGGGGGACAGCTTTTCAGTACTTC. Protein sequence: CASSGWGTAFQYF.

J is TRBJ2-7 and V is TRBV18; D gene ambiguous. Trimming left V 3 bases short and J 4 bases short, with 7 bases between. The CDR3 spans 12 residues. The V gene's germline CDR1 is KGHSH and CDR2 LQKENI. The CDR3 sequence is CASSPELYEQYF. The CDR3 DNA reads TGTGCCAGCTCACCTGAACTATACGAGCAGTACTTC.

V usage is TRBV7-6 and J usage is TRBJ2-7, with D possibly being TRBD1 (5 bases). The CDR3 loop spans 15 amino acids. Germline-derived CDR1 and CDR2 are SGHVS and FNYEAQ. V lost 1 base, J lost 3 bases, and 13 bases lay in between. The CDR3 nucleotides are TGTGCCAGCAGCTTAGTTTCTGACAGTAGCTACGAGCAGTACTTC. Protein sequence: CASSLVSDSSYEQYF.

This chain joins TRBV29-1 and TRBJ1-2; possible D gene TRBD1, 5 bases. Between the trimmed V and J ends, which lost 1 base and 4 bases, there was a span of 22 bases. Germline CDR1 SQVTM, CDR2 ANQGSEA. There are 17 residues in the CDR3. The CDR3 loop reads CSVEARAGSVAGYGYTF. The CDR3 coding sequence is TGCAGCGTTGAAGCCAGGGCCGGCAGCGTCGCCGGCTATGGCTACACCTTC. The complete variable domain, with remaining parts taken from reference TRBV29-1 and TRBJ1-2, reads SAVISQKPSRDICQRGTSLTIQCQVDSQVTMMFWYRQQPGQSLTLIATANQGSEATYESGFVIDKFPISRPNLTFSTLTVSNMSPEDSSIYLCSVEARAGSVAGYGYTFGSGTRLTVV.

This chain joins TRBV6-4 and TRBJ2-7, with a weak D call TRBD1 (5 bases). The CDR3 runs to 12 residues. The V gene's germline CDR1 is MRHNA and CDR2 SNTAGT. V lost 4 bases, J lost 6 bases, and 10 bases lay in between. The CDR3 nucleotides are TGTGCCAGCAGTGGAGCAGGGCGCGAGCAGTACTTC. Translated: CASSGAGREQYF.